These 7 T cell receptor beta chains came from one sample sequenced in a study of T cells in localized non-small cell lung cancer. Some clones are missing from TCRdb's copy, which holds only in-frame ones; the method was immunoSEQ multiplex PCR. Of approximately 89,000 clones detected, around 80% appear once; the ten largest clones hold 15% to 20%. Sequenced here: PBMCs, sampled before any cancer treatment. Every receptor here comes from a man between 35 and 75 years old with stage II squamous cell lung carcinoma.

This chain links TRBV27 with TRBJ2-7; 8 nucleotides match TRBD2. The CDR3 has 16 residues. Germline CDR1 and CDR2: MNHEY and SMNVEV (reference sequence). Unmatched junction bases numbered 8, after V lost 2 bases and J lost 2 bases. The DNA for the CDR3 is TGTGCCAGCAGTTTAAGTGGCGGGGGGTTCCCCTACGAGCAGTACTTC. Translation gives CASSLSGGGFPYEQYF.

The CDR3 nucleotides are TGTGCCAGCAGTTACTCGGGGACAGGGAATGGCTACACCTTC. Translated: CASSYSGTGNGYTF. The chain is built from TRBV6-5 and TRBJ1-2; 9 nucleotides match TRBD1. The CDR3 totals 14 residues. Trimming removed 0 bases from V and 6 bases from J; junction bases left unmatched: 2. The germline V gene encodes CDR1 MNHEY and CDR2 SVGAGI.

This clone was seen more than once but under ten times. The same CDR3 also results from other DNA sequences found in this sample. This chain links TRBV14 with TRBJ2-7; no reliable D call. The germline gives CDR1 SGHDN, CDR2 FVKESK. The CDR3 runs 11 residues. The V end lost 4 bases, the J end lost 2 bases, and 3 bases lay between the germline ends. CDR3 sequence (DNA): TGTGCCAGCAGCCTGACCTACGAGCAGTACTTC. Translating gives CASSLTYEQYF.

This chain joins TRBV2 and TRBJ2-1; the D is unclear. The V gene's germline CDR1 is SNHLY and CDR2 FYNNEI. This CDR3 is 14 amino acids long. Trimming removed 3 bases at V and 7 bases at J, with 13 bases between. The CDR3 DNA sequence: TGTGCCAGCAGTGAGTCGCGGAGTCTGAATGAGCAGTTCTTC. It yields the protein CASSESRSLNEQFF.

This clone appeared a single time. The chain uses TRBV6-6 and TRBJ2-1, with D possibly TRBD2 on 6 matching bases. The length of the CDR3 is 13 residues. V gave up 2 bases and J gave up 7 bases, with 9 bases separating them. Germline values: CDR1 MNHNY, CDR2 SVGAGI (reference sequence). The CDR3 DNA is TGTGCCAGCAGTTACCTAGCGTGGAATGAGCAGTTCTTC. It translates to CASSYLAWNEQFF.

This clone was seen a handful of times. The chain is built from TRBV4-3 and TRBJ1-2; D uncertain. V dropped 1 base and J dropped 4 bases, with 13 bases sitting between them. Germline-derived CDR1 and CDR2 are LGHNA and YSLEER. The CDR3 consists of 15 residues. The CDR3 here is CASSQVVFGLYGYTF. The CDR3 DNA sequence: TGCGCCAGCAGCCAAGTGGTCTTCGGGCTCTATGGCTACACCTTC.

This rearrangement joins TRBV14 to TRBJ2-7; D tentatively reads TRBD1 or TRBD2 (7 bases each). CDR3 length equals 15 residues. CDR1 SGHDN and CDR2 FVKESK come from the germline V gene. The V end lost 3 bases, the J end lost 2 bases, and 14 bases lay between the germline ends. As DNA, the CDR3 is TGTGCCAGCAGCCAGTACAGGGGAGGGACCTACGAGCAGTACTTC. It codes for CASSQYRGGTYEQYF.